Presented here are 9 T cell receptor beta chains from one specimen sequenced in a study of beta chain features in type 1 diabetes. TCRB transcripts that were expressed got sequenced, as all of the isolated RNA had been reverse transcribed. Sequencing used immunoSEQ multiplex PCR; TCRdb keeps in-frame clones, though not all of them. This sample has about 250,000 clones; 11% to 15% occur once, and the top ten carry around 0.03%. Material for sequencing was naive CD4+ T cells from blood. The origin of the receptors is a woman aged 40 to 50 in good health.

As concerns this clone: In the same sample, other DNA sequences code for this CDR3. The CDR3 is CASSSGQGPYEQYF. In DNA, the CDR3 is TGTGCCAGCAGCTCGGGACAGGGTCCCTACGAGCAGTACTTC. This rearrangement joins TRBV28 to TRBJ2-7, with 9 bases fitting TRBD1. Losses at the gene ends were 6 bases for V and 2 bases for J; bases not matched to a gene: 5. CDR1 is MDHEN and CDR2 is SYDVKM in the germline V gene. This CDR3 spans 14 amino acids.

The chain combines TRBV15 with TRBJ2-3; perhaps TRBD2 as D (6 bases). The germline V gene has CDR1 LNHNV and CDR2 YYDKDF (reference sequence). V lost 0 bases and J lost 6, with 13 bases in between. This CDR3 has 15 amino acids. Here the CDR3 reads CATSRDLGTSDTQYF. The CDR3 DNA reads as TGTGCCACCAGCAGAGACCTCGGGACTTCCGATACGCAGTATTTT.

This clone was picked up a small number of times. The V gene is TRBV7-2, the J gene TRBJ2-3, with 7 bases identical to TRBD2. Germline V gene sequence: CDR1 SGHTA, CDR2 FQGNSA. V was pared by 5 bases and J by 7 bases, with 18 bases of the junction left unmatched. This CDR3 contains 17 residues. CDR3 DNA: TGTGCCAGCAGCCTATCCCCCCAGCGGGGCGCGGGATATACGCAGTATTTT. The encoded protein is CASSLSPQRGAGYTQYF.

The chain recombines TRBV5-1 with TRBJ2-2; TRBD1 matches 7 bases. CDR3 length equals 16 residues. With 4 bases clipped from V and 5 bases from J, the junction kept 11 bases outside the gene matches. CDR1 and CDR2 from the germline V gene are SGHRS and YFSETQ. CDR3 sequence: CASSGDSFRVTGELFF. Written as DNA, the CDR3 is TGCGCCAGCAGCGGGGACAGTTTTAGAGTGACCGGGGAGCTGTTTTTT.

This clone was seen more than once but under ten times. The chain combines TRBV7-9 with TRBJ1-5, with D possibly being TRBD1 (5 bases). Germline assignment: CDR1 SEHNR and CDR2 FQNEAQ (reference sequence). CDR3 size: 14 residues. With 6 bases removed from V and 3 bases from J, the gap between germline ends came to 12 bases. Written as DNA, the CDR3 is TGTGCCAGCAGTCCGGACACCACCAATCAGCCCCAGCATTTT. It is translated as CASSPDTTNQPQHF.

This chain connects TRBV27 to TRBJ2-7, with TRBD1 identical over 7 bases. CDR1 is MNHEY, CDR2 SMNVEV, per germline (reference sequence). This CDR3 comprises 13 residues. V shed 6 bases, J shed 2 bases, and the junction held 4 bases outside the gene matches. The chain's CDR3 is CASRRTGAYEQYF. The CDR3 bases are TGTGCCAGCAGGCGGACAGGAGCCTACGAGCAGTACTTC.

In its sample, this clone was seen a few times. The chain couples TRBV27 to TRBJ2-5; 12 bases agree with TRBD2. Germline trimming cut 3 bases from V and 6 bases from J; bases unmatched to any gene: 8. The length of the CDR3 is 16 residues. Germline CDR1 is MNHEY and CDR2 is SMNVEV (reference sequence). The CDR3 sequence: CASSFLAGGAWKTQYF. The CDR3, as DNA: TGTGCCAGCAGTTTCCTAGCGGGGGGGGCCTGGAAGACCCAGTACTTC.

This clone was seen only a few times. The sample has other DNA sequences that encode this CDR3 too. V usage is TRBV19 and J usage is TRBJ2-3, with 8 bases fitting TRBD1. With V trimmed by 9 bases and J by 1 base, 3 bases remained unmatched. CDR3 length equals 13 residues. CDR1 and CDR2 (germline): LNHDA, SQIVND (reference sequence). CDR3 in DNA: TGTGCCAGCTCGGACAGGGGCACAGATACGCAGTATTTT. Translating gives CASSDRGTDTQYF.

V is TRBV9 and J is TRBJ2-7, with D possibly matching TRBD2 (5 bases). This CDR3 has 15 residues. From germline, CDR1 is SGDLS and CDR2 YYNGEE. Between the trimmed V and J ends, which lost 0 bases and 1 base, there was a span of 11 bases. DNA of the CDR3: TGTGCCAGCAGCGTAGAGAGCGGAGATTCCTACGAGCAGTACTTC. It codes for CASSVESGDSYEQYF.